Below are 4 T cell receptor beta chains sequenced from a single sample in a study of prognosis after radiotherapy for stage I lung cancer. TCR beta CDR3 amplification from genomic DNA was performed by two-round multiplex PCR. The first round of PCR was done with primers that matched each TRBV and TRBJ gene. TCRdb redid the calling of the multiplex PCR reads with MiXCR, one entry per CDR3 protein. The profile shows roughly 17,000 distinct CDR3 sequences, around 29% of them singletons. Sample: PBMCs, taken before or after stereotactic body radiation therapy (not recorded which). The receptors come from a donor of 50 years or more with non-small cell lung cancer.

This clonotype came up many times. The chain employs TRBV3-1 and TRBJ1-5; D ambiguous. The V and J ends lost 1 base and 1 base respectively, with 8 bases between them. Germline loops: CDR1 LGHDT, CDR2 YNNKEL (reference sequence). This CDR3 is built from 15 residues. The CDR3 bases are TGTGCCAGCAGCCAAGGGTTGGGCAGCAATCAGCCCCAGCATTTT. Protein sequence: CASSQGLGSNQPQHF.

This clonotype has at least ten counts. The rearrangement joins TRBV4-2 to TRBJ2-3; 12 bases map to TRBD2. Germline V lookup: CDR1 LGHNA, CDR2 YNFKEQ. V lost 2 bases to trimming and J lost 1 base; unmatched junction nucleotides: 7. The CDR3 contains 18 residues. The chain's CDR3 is CASSQILGTSGRTDTQYF. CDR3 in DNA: TGTGCCAGCAGCCAAATTCTGGGGACTAGCGGGCGCACAGATACGCAGTATTTT.

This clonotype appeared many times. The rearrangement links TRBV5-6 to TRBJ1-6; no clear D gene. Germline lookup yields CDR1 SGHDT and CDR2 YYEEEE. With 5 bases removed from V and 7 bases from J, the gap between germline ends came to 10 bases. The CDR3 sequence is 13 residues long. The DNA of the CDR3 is TGTGCCAGCAGTCATACCTCAAATTCACCCCTCCACTTT. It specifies CASSHTSNSPLHF.

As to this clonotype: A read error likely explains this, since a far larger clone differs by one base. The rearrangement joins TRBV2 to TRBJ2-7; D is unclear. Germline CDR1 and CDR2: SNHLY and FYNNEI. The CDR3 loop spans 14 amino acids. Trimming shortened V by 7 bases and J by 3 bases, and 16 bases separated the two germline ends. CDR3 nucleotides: TGTGCCAGCATCTTCAGGCAGGCTGACTACGAGCAGTACTTC. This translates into CASIFRQADYEQYF.